This T cell receptor beta chain came from a study of blood T cell repertoires in COVID-19. Across the whole study: The United States, Italy and Spain provided the acute and convalescent COVID-19 samples. T cells, B-cell-depleted T cells, or PBMCs provided the cDNA or gDNA that served as material.

This CDR3 contains 16 residues. CDR1 is SEHNR and CDR2 is FQNEAQ in the germline V gene (reference sequence). Germline trimming cut 4 bases from V and 1 base from J; bases unmatched to any gene: 10. Adults between roughly 18 and 90 years of age took part from fewer than 30 US areas. Membership in each cohort depended on participant-reported clinical history. Clones were sequenced by immunoSEQ multiplex PCR, and TCRdb holds only the in-frame ones, with some missing. The table shows about 270,000 clones, with 88% occurring only once. Sequencing was done on a sample of PBMCs or T cells enriched from blood (not recorded which). The genes are TRBV7-9 and TRBJ2-7, with 7 bases aligning to TRBD2. The sequence came from a woman aged 35 to 49 with acute COVID-19. This CDR3 is CASSSREPRESYEQYF. In DNA, the CDR3 is TGTGCCAGCAGCTCGCGGGAGCCGAGGGAATCCTACGAGCAGTACTTC.